The 5 T cell receptor beta chains reported below all come from one sample, sequenced in a study of blood T cells in healthy people across ages. Primed by a sample-barcoded 5' primer and a J-beta primer mix, a second PCR proceeded for 7 to 11 cycles. TCRdb analysed the 5' RACE reads with MiXCR anew, one entry per CDR3 protein. Of some 1.6 million distinct CDR3 sequences in the sample, about 35% are singletons; the top ten hold approximately 11%. The sample comprised blood. Receptor source: a woman in her thirties in good health.

The rearrangement joins TRBV4-1 to TRBJ1-5; a weak D match, TRBD1 (6 bases). The germline gives CDR1 MGHRA, CDR2 YSYEKL. The V gene lost 4 bases and the J gene lost 3 bases, with 13 bases spanning the gap. This CDR3 is 15 amino acids long. The CDR3 is CASSPLYRDNQPQHF. DNA for the CDR3: TGCGCCAGCAGCCCTCTCTACAGGGACAATCAGCCCCAGCATTTT.

This clonotype came up a few times. The J gene is TRBJ2-7, the V gene TRBV3-1, with 7 bases fitting TRBD1. J gave up 9 bases and V 3 bases, and 20 bases lay outside the gene matches. The germline V gene encodes CDR1 LGHDT and CDR2 YNNKEL (reference sequence). This CDR3 has 17 residues. The CDR3 reads CASSHLDRISPLGVQYF. In DNA form, the CDR3 reads TGTGCCAGCAGCCACTTGGACAGGATCTCCCCATTAGGTGTGCAGTACTTC.

The chain carries TRBV12-3 or TRBV12-4 and TRBJ2-1; 8 bases fit TRBD1. The CDR3 covers 13 residues. V trimming: 6 bases; J trimming: 9 bases; junction bases outside the gene matches: 7. The CDR3 region is CASSIQGVTEQFF. As DNA, the CDR3 is TGTGCCAGCAGCATACAGGGGGTGACTGAGCAGTTCTTC.

This clonotype has a count of ten or more. V is TRBV12-3 or TRBV12-4 and J is TRBJ2-3; D ambiguous. Trimming removed 1 base at V and 5 bases at J, with 10 bases between. The CDR3 loop spans 14 amino acids. The CDR3 spells CASSLDVAEDTQYF. CDR3 nucleotide sequence: TGTGCCAGCAGTTTAGATGTGGCGGAAGATACGCAGTATTTT.

This clonotype was found a few times. This rearrangement joins TRBV20-1 to TRBJ2-7; no clear D. CDR3 size: 16 residues. V shed 3 bases and J shed 0 bases, with 18 bases lying between them. Germline V gene lookup returns CDR1 DFQATT and CDR2 SNEGSKA (reference sequence). The CDR3 sequence: CSASNPLDSSSYEQYF. In DNA form, the CDR3 reads TGCAGTGCTAGTAATCCGCTTGACTCCAGCTCCTACGAGCAGTACTTC.